The sequence of this T cell receptor beta chain was determined in a study of Ad26.COV2.S vaccination and SARS-CoV-2 variants (dated by TCRdb to the early 2020s). Some background on the complete study: The specificity and breadth of SARS-CoV-2-reactive T cell receptors after Ad26.COV2.S vaccination were assessed by TCRbeta repertoire sequencing. The TCR-sequenced set comprised approximately 32 samples: 19 Ad26.COV2.S vaccine recipients, 5 placebo recipients and 8 SARS-CoV-2 convalescent individuals.

Results and caveats for the whole study, not just this receptor: Higher spike-specific TCR breadth was observed in Ad26.COV2.S recipients than in placebo recipients (P = 0.0014). It was noted by the authors that total T cell responses may have been underestimated by the TCR breadth and depth analyses. After vaccination, substantial breadth of spike-specific CD8+ and CD4+ T cell responses was reported. Vaccine and placebo recipients had comparable non-spike TCR breadth, which fits with the vaccine containing only spike.

This clone was found a few times. Its antigen target is currently unknown. No much larger clone exists at a distance of one base, and base qualities are not known. The immunoSEQ Assay was the method used to sequence TCRbeta CDR3 regions. After extraction, genomic DNA underwent amplification by bias-controlled multiplex PCR, followed by high-throughput sequencing. In the paper's pipeline: To quantify the absolute abundance of every unique TCRbeta CDR3 region, sequences were collapsed and filtered. T cell fraction was estimated by normalizing TCRbeta template counts to usable DNA, which was measured by amplifying reference genes present in all nucleated cells. Repertoire TCRs were annotated as SARS-CoV-2-specific by exact matching of V gene, CDR3 amino acid sequence and J gene to a known reactive TCR set. MIRA supplied the reference SARS-CoV-2 TCR set, which was filtered for enrichment in COVID-19-positive ImmuneCODE repertoires so that public or cross-reactive TCRs were removed. Based on the MIRA antigens, annotated TCRs were further analysed at the level of specific ORF or position within ORF. Breadth was defined as annotated unique rearrangements over total unique productive rearrangements; depth was the summed frequency of those rearrangements. Group comparisons of TCR breadth used two-sided Wilcoxon rank-sum tests. Entries here come from immuneACCESS through TCRdb and include only in-frame sequences with V and J called. Some clones fail to appear in such tables; in the studies checked, an unresolved V gene covers under half of the shortfall, and the cause of the remainder is unknown. The DNA gave D and trimming, while V, J and clone size come from that table. In all, the sample holds about 180,000 clones, and around 88% of those were seen once. Around 6.1% of the sample rests with the top ten.

Deletion took 2 bases off V and 4 bases off J, with a span of 17 bases between the germline ends. From its cysteine to its phenylalanine, the CDR3 spans 16 amino acids. The retained sequence is limited to the CDR3, 48 bases, with the frame set at the first base. Looking up the germline V gene yields CDR1 MNHEY and CDR2 SVGAGI. The time point tag for this specimen amounts to: individuals recovered from natural SARS-CoV-2 infection. The receptor chain draws on TRBV6-5 and TRBJ1-1; possibly the D gene is TRBD1, per 5 matching bases. This clonotype was sampled from a human donor who had recovered from COVID-19. Here the sequenced sample was peripheral blood, taken after recovery from COVID-19. The encoded CDR3 is CASSYGQRGRGTEAFF. The bases are TGTGCCAGCAGTTACGGGCAGCGCGGGAGGGGCACTGAAGCTTTCTTT.